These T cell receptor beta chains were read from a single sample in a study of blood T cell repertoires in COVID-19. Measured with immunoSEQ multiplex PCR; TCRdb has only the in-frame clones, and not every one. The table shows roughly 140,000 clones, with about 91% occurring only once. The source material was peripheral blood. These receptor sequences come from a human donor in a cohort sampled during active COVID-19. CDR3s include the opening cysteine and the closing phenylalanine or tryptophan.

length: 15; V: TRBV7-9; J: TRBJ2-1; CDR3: CASSSDRAVYNEQFF
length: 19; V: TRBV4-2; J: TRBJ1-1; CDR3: CASRSELGTGVIMNTEAFF
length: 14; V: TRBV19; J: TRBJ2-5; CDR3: CASSAHRGGETQYF
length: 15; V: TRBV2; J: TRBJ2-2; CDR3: CASSEQGLDTGELFF
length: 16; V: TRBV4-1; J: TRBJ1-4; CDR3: CASSQDRTGRNEKLFF
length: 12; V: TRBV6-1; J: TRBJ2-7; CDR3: CASNGGLYEQYF
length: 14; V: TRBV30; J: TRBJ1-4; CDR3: CAWSPLPGNEKLFF
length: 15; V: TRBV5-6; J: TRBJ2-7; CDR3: CASSSTGQPRYEQYF
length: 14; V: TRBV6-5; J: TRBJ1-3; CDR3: CASRRTGQGNTIYF
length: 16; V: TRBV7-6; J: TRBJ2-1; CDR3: CASSLWAVSSYNEQFF
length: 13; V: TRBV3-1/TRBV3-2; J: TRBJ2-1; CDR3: CASSESGYNEQFF
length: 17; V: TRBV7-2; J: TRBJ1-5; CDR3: CASSLVEPGTGIQPQHF
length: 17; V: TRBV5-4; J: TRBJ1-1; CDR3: CASSASPLGQGGAEAFF
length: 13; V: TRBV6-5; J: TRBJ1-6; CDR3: CATLDRSGMALHF
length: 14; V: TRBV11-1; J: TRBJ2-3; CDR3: CASSRLAGVDTQYF
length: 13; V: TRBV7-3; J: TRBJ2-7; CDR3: CASSYDSPGEQYF
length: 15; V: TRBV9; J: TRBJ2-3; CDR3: CASSVITSLTDTQYF
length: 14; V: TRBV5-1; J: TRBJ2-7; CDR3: CASSSSGTSYEQYF
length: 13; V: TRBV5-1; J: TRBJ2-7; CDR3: CASSSPRDYEQYF
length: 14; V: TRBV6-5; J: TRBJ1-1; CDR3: CASSRQGRNTEAFF
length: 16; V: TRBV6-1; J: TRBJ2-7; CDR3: CASSGAPDRLNYEQYF
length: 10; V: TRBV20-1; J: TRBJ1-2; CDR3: CSATHYGYTF
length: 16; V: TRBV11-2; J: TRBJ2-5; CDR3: CASSSGGGGSGETQYF
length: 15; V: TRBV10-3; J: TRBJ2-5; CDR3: CAIRPGLADRETQYF
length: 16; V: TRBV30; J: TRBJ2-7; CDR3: CAWNTRASGDSYEQYF
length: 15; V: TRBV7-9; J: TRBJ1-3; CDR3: CASSAMTGLGNTIYF
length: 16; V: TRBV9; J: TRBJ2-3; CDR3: CASSTGTSGGTDTQYF
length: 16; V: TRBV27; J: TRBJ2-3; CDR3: CASSSRLAGGTDTQYF
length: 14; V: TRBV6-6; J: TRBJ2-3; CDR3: CASSYGGSTDTQYF
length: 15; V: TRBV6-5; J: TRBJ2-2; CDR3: CASRTSGGAPGELFF
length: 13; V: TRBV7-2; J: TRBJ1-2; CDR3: CASSSTALGGYTF
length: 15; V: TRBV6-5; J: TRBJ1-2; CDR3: CASKGQGARYYGYTF
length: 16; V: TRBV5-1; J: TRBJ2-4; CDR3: CASSLGTGLAKNIQYF
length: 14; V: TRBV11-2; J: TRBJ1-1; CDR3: CASSLDRPGTEAFF
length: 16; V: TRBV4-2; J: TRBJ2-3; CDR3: CASSSPTQQGSDTQYF
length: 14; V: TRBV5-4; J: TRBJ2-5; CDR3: CASSVDRRQETQYF
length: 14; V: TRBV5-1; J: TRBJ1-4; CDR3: CASSQDTTNEKLFF
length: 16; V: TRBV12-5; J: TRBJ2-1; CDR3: CASGFSSGGPYNEQFF
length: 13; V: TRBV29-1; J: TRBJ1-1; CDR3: CSVTATGGTEAFF
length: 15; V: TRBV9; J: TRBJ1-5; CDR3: CASSVGQGLNQPQHF
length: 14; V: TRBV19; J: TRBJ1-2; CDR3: CASGLTGSNYGYTF
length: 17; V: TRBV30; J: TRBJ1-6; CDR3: CAWTHRQGISPRTPLHF
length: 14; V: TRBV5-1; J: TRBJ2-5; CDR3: CASSAEDSQETQYF
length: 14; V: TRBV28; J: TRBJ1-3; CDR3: CASSRTLSGNTIYF
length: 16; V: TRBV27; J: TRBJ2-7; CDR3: CASSLGGDRGLHEQYF
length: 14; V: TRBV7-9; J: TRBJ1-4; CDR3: CASSLGTGSEKLFF
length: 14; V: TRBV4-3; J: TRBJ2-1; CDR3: CASSQIGGANEQFF
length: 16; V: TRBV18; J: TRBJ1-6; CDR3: CASSPGTDLWNSPLHF
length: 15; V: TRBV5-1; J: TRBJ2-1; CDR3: CASSPSGGLDNEQFF
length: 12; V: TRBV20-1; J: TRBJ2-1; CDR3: CSASGGGNEQFF
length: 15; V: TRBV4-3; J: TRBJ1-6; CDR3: CASSQDDRFNSPLHF
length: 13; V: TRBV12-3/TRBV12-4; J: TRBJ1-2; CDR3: CASSPGQKYGYTF
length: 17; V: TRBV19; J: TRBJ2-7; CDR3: CASSSQVGRTGSYEQYF
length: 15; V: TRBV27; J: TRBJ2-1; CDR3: CASSPQRGAYNEQFF
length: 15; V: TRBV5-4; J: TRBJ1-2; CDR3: CASSAGTSANYGYTF
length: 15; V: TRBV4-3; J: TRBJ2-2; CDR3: CASSSVGPNTGELFF